A selection of T cell receptor beta chains follows, all from one sample in a study of cytomegalovirus exposure and HLA in healthy donors. The repertoire was sequenced with immunoSEQ multiplex PCR; TCRdb's copy has only in-frame clones and lacks some. The sample gives 89,000 or so clones, more than 70% of which show up once; 11% is in the top ten. Sequencing was done on a sample of PBMCs. The receptors derive from a man between 18 and 35 years old in good health and CMV-seropositive. The conserved cysteine and the conserved F or W are not part of the CDR3 here.

v_gene | CDR3aa
TRBV5-1 | ASSIAQGYSEAF
TRBV4-2 | ASSQDRGTGANEKLF
TRBV7-6 | ASSPRDRGGNSPLH
TRBV2 | ASRVSSYNEQF
TRBV5-1 | ASSREVGRGEQF
TRBV4-1 | ASSQSIGSGWEQY
TRBV27 | ASSSTGYEQY
TRBV5-1 | ASSLDGTSTDTQY
TRBV6-5 | ASTANRGDNSPLH
TRBV5-1 | ASSLPQKRGSSTDTQY
TRBV2 | ASSDGYENGQF
TRBV7-2 | ASSLWRTGGPDTQY
TRBV2 | ASTRDRGRFEQY
TRBV5-4 | ASSITGSETQY
TRBV6-6 | ASSKRGEQF
TRBV2 | ASSPGAALNTGELF
TRBV7-6 | ASSPDRGYEQY
TRBV4-1 | ASNPGGANQPQH
TRBV7-2 | ASSLLGGQPQH
TRBV30 | ASVTGVGNGYT
TRBV7-8 | ASSPVGQGRGGYT
TRBV7-9 | ASSSDRGRAGANEQF
TRBV5-4 | ASSFFSGANVLT
TRBV6-4 | ASSPRTSGASKDTQY
TRBV7-8 | ASSPNRGYT
TRBV5-4 | ASSFYRGSNTEAF
TRBV6-1 | ASTSAGGTGETQY
TRBV7-9 | ASSYPRTSGGAGQETQY
TRBV19 | ASSPGTEINSPLH
TRBV28 | ASSQRTGKNTEAF
TRBV5-6 | ASSFTGQGGGYT
TRBV2 | ASSFQETQY
TRBV19 | ASSMEPGRMLGYT
TRBV15 | ATSRDLRDGYT
TRBV28 | ASSSTLRGYEQY
TRBV5-1 | ASSLTSGGRYEQF